The 21 T cell receptor beta chains below all came from one sample that was sequenced in a study of identical twins. TCRdb redid the calling of the 5' RACE reads with MiXCR, one entry per CDR3 protein. The repertoire holds 400,000 to 600,000 distinct CDR3 sequences, with approximately 20% as singletons. This sample was shared with a second study, whose subject was yellow fever vaccine responses in identical twins.

Sequenced: CD4+ T cells sorted from blood. The receptor source for this set is a young woman in good health.

This clonotype showed up just once. The CDR3 coding sequence is TGTGCCAGCAGCCCGAGGGGGGGAGGAGTTACGAATGAGCAGTTCTTC. This sequence encodes CASSPRGGGVTNEQFF. This chain connects TRBV5-6 to TRBJ2-1; D perhaps matches TRBD2 (7 bases). The CDR3 length is 16 residues. Germline V gene lookup returns CDR1 SGHDT and CDR2 YYEEEE. With 4 bases removed from V and 7 bases from J, the gap between germline ends came to 21 bases.

The sample holds a few counts of this clonotype. The chain combines TRBV11-1 with TRBJ2-2; D gene ambiguous. Germline V gene sequence: CDR1 SGHAT, CDR2 FQDESV (reference sequence). Trimming took 2 bases from V and 7 from J, leaving 23 bases between them. The CDR3 is made up of 18 amino acids. Here the CDR3 DNA reads TGTGCCAGCAGCTTAATTCCTTCATCTTGGTTCGCAGACGGGGAGCTGTTTTTT. Translation: CASSLIPSSWFADGELFF.

The table lists this clonotype with a few counts. The chain combines TRBV12-3 or TRBV12-4 with TRBJ2-7, with 7 bases matching TRBD2. This CDR3 contains 13 residues. V lost 6 bases, J lost 7 bases, and 9 bases stayed unmatched. The CDR3, as DNA: TGTGCCAGCAGCCTCGGGAGGTTTGGGGAGCAGTACTTC. This encodes CASSLGRFGEQYF.

V is TRBV2 and J is TRBJ2-7; 9 bases fit TRBD1. This CDR3 spans 13 amino acids. CDR1 is SNHLY, CDR2 FYNNEI, per germline. After removal of 2 bases from V and 6 bases from J, the junction contained 2 bases not matched to a gene. As DNA, the CDR3 is TGTGCCAGCAGTGAAAGACAGGGGGGCGAGCAGTACTTC. This encodes CASSERQGGEQYF.

There are a few counts of this clonotype. This rearrangement joins TRBV4-1 to TRBJ2-1, with 7 nucleotides matching TRBD2. Germline loops: CDR1 MGHRA, CDR2 YSYEKL. J was trimmed by 6 bases and V by 1 base; bases with no gene match: 12. This CDR3 comprises 17 residues. CDR3 in amino acids: CASSQGLARHRCNEQFF. The CDR3 bases are TGCGCCAGCAGCCAAGGACTAGCTCGGCATCGGTGCAATGAGCAGTTCTTC.

This chain joins TRBV10-3 and TRBJ2-2, with D perhaps matching TRBD2 (5 bases). The V gene's germline CDR1 is ENHRY and CDR2 SYGVKD. This CDR3 is 15 amino acids long. V lost 10 bases to trimming and J lost 2 bases, with 17 bases between them. The CDR3 sequence: CATRGGQVNTGELFF. CDR3 in DNA: TGTGCCACCCGTGGCGGGCAGGTCAACACCGGGGAGCTGTTTTTT.

This clonotype has just a few counts. The J gene is TRBJ2-3, the V gene TRBV11-2; 8 bases map to TRBD1. The CDR3 is 17 amino acids. In germline, CDR1 is SGHAT, CDR2 FQNNGV. J lost 3 bases, V lost 5 bases, and 13 bases had no gene match. The CDR3 DNA reads as TGTGCCAGCAGCAGATACCCGGACAGGGCGTTAACAGATACGCAGTATTTT. Encoded protein: CASSRYPDRALTDTQYF.

The chain employs TRBV10-1 and TRBJ2-3, with TRBD2 matching over 12 bases. J was trimmed by 6 bases and V by 6 bases; bases with no gene match: 7. The CDR3 is 15 amino acids. Germline V gene lookup returns CDR1 WNHNN and CDR2 SYGVQD (reference sequence). The CDR3, as DNA: TGCGCCAGCAGCGCCGGGACTAGCGGGTTGGATACGCAGTATTTT. Translated, it gives CASSAGTSGLDTQYF.

The gene calls are TRBV12-3 or TRBV12-4 and TRBJ2-7; tentatively, D is TRBD1 (5 bases). This CDR3 is 14 amino acids long. V was pared by 2 bases and J by 0 bases, with 8 bases between. The CDR3, as DNA: TGTGCCAGCAGTTTAAGGGGAAACTCCTACGAGCAGTACTTC. This encodes CASSLRGNSYEQYF.

The J gene is TRBJ2-2, the V gene TRBV5-1; D not resolved. The germline V gene encodes CDR1 SGHRS and CDR2 YFSETQ. This CDR3 contains 16 residues. Trimming stripped 0 bases from V and 0 bases from J, with 9 bases between. CDR3 sequence: CASSLVVQPNTGELFF. Here the CDR3 DNA reads TGCGCCAGCAGCTTGGTTGTACAGCCGAACACCGGGGAGCTGTTTTTT.

The V call is TRBV29-1, the J call TRBJ2-2; 10 positions agree with TRBD2. The V and J ends lost 4 bases and 6 bases, in that order; junction bases with no gene match: 5. Germline-derived CDR1 and CDR2 are SQVTM and ANQGSEA. The CDR3 loop spans 14 amino acids. CDR3 sequence (DNA): TGCAGCGTTGGTCTAGCGGGAGATTCCGGGGAGCTGTTTTTT. Encoded protein: CSVGLAGDSGELFF.

This clonotype was picked up a small number of times. V gene TRBV6-1 combines with J gene TRBJ2-3, with TRBD2 matching over 8 bases. V gave up 4 bases and J gave up 1 base; unmatched junction bases: 4. The CDR3 length is 15 residues. Germline V lookup: CDR1 MNHNS, CDR2 SASEGT. In DNA, the CDR3 is TGTGCCAGCAGTGGGACTAGCACCGGCACAGATACGCAGTATTTT. Amino acid sequence: CASSGTSTGTDTQYF.

This rearrangement joins TRBV12-3 or TRBV12-4 to TRBJ2-2; D may be TRBD2 (5 bases). Trimming took off 3 bases at V and 5 bases at J, with 10 bases between the two ends. The CDR3 contains 14 residues. The CDR3 spells CASSFGELTGELFF. CDR3 DNA sequence: TGTGCCAGCAGTTTCGGGGAACTTACCGGGGAGCTGTTTTTT.

J is TRBJ2-5 and V is TRBV15; D assignment may be TRBD1 or TRBD2 (5 bases each). This CDR3 spans 14 amino acids. Trimming removed 3 bases from V and 0 bases from J, with 8 bases in between. The germline V gene has CDR1 LNHNV and CDR2 YYDKDF (reference sequence). The CDR3 DNA sequence: TGTGCCACCAGCAGGGGGGTAGACCAAGAGACCCAGTACTTC. As protein: CATSRGVDQETQYF.

The chain carries TRBV27 and TRBJ2-6; D is ambiguous. The CDR3 is made up of 17 amino acids. The V end was cut by 2 bases, the J end by 0 bases, with 11 bases between. Looked up from germline, CDR1 is MNHEY and CDR2 is SMNVEV (reference sequence). The CDR3 loop is CASSLEYLGSGANVLTF. CDR3 coding DNA: TGTGCCAGCAGTTTAGAGTATTTAGGCTCTGGGGCCAACGTCCTGACTTTC.

This clonotype appeared a few times. The chain couples TRBV5-1 to TRBJ2-7; 7 bases agree with TRBD2. With 5 bases clipped from V and 7 bases from J, the junction kept 9 bases outside the gene matches. Per the germline V gene, CDR1 is SGHRS and CDR2 is YFSETQ. The CDR3 spans 13 residues. CDR3 nucleotide sequence: TGCGCCAGCAGTCGGGACTATTCGCGGGAGCAGTACTTC. Translated, it gives CASSRDYSREQYF.

This clonotype was counted between two and nine times. The J gene is TRBJ2-3, the V gene TRBV12-3 or TRBV12-4, with a tentative D call TRBD2 (5 bases). This CDR3 comprises 13 residues. Trimming took 7 bases from V and 9 from J, leaving 17 bases between them. The CDR3 spells CASTLFRGLTQYF. The DNA for the CDR3 is TGTGCCAGCACCCTTTTCCGGGGTCTGACGCAGTATTTT.

The chain uses TRBV4-2 and TRBJ2-7; 7 nucleotides align to TRBD2. CDR1 and CDR2 (germline): LGHNA, YNFKEQ. This CDR3 region has 16 residues. Trimming removed 0 bases from V and 1 base from J; junction bases left unmatched: 6. Written as DNA, the CDR3 is TGTGCCAGCAGCCAAGATTTGGGACTACCATCCTACGAGCAGTACTTC. Its translation is CASSQDLGLPSYEQYF.

In this sample, this clonotype turned up a few times. The chain uses TRBV7-9 and TRBJ1-6; D not resolved. The CDR3 is made up of 13 amino acids. CDR1 is SEHNR and CDR2 is FQNEAQ in the germline V gene (reference sequence). Trimming shortened V by 3 bases and J by 9 bases, and 9 bases separated the two germline ends. The CDR3, as DNA: TGTGCCAGCAGCTTGCCGGGGTTTTCACCCCTCCACTTT. As protein: CASSLPGFSPLHF.

The chain is built from TRBV4-1 and TRBJ1-5; tentative D call: TRBD1 (5 bases). CDR1 MGHRA and CDR2 YSYEKL come from the germline V gene. The CDR3 extends over 16 amino acids. V dropped 4 bases and J dropped 0 bases, with 13 bases sitting between them. Here the CDR3 DNA reads TGCGCCAGCAGCCGGCAGGGCCCATATAGCAATCAGCCCCAGCATTTT. This gives the protein CASSRQGPYSNQPQHF.

This sequence joins TRBV5-1 and TRBJ2-1; 7 bases are a match to TRBD2. Trimming took 4 bases from V and 9 from J; bases not matched to a gene: 16. Germline CDR1 is SGHRS and CDR2 is YFSETQ. This CDR3 contains 16 residues. The CDR3 DNA reads TGCGCCAGCAGCCCTACTCGCGGGGGAGGGCCCGTTGAGCAGTTCTTC. Translating it yields CASSPTRGGGPVEQFF.